Following are 7 T cell receptor beta chains from one sample sequenced in a study of blood T cell repertoires in COVID-19. TCRdb's copy holds only in-frame clones and misses some; the assay was immunoSEQ multiplex PCR. Of 250,000 to 300,000 clones detected, about 89% appear once; the ten largest clones hold around 12%. Material for sequencing was peripheral blood. The source of these receptors is a woman aged 55-69 years with acute or convalescent COVID-19.

The V gene is TRBV5-1, the J gene TRBJ2-2; D might be TRBD2 (6 bases). CDR3 size: 16 residues. The V gene lost 4 bases and the J gene lost 1 base, with 14 bases spanning the gap. Per germline, CDR1 SGHRS and CDR2 YFSETQ. CDR3 residues: CASSPVLGGNTGELFF. CDR3 coding DNA: TGCGCCAGCAGCCCCGTCCTGGGGGGGAACACCGGGGAGCTGTTTTTT.

CDR3 in amino acids: CASSVAAGAPYEQYF. The CDR3 coding sequence is TGTGCCAGCAGCGTAGCAGCGGGGGCCCCCTACGAGCAGTACTTC. This chain connects TRBV9 to TRBJ2-7, with TRBD2 identical over 8 bases. The germline CDR1 and CDR2 sequences are SGDLS and YYNGEE. The CDR3 is 15 residues long. V trimming: 0 bases; J trimming: 2 bases; junction bases outside the gene matches: 4.

This chain uses TRBV28 with TRBJ1-2, with 7 bases identical to TRBD1. Germline trimming cut 5 bases from V and 6 bases from J; bases unmatched to any gene: 12. The CDR3 totals 15 residues. Germline V gene sequence: CDR1 MDHEN, CDR2 SYDVKM. CDR3 protein: CASSTTGTDIHGYTF. The CDR3 bases are TGTGCCAGCAGTACCACAGGGACAGATATTCATGGCTACACCTTC.

The rearrangement joins TRBV14 to TRBJ2-5, with a weak D call TRBD2 (6 bases). CDR1 and CDR2 from the germline V gene are SGHDN and FVKESK. V was trimmed by 0 bases and J by 2 bases, leaving 10 bases between them. The length of the CDR3 is 15 residues. The CDR3 region has the DNA TGTGCCAGCAGCCAAGATCGGGGGAGACAAGAGACCCAGTACTTC. It encodes CASSQDRGRQETQYF.

This clone was seen a few times. The chain employs TRBV7-9 and TRBJ2-3; D is possibly TRBD2 (5 bases). The CDR3 has 15 amino acids. Germline V gene lookup returns CDR1 SEHNR and CDR2 FQNEAQ (reference sequence). V was clipped by 8 bases and J by 2 bases, with 17 bases between them. The CDR3 DNA is TGTGCCAGCGTTACCGGAGGTTCCTTCACAGATACGCAGTATTTT. Encoded protein: CASVTGGSFTDTQYF. The whole variable domain, remainder taken from reference TRBV7-9 and TRBJ2-3, is DTGVSQNPRHKITKRGQNVTFRCDPISEHNRLYWYRQTLGQGPEFLTYFQNEAQLEKSRLLSDRFSAERPKGSFSTLEIQRTEQGDSAMYLCASVTGGSFTDTQYFGPGTRLTVL.

CDR3 nucleotides: TGTGCCAGCACCCAGGAGGGACGGAAGTTCTTC. Residues: CASTQEGRKFF. This chain uses TRBV6-5 with TRBJ2-1; a possible D gene is TRBD2 (6 bases). CDR1 and CDR2 from the germline V gene are MNHEY and SVGAGI. This CDR3 is 11 amino acids long. Deletions cut 7 bases from V and 14 bases from J, with 15 bases between.

The rearrangement uses TRBV19 and TRBJ2-1; the D is unclear. CDR3 size: 17 residues. Deletions cut 3 bases from V and 2 bases from J, with 17 bases between. Germline CDR1 and CDR2: LNHDA and SQIVND (reference sequence). CDR3 sequence (DNA): TGTGCCAGTAGTATTGGTCGAGGAATCCTTACCTACAATGAGCAGTTCTTC. The encoded protein is CASSIGRGILTYNEQFF.